These 17 T cell receptor beta chains came from one sample sequenced in a study of blood T cell repertoires in COVID-19. Some clones are missing from TCRdb's copy, which holds only in-frame ones; the method was immunoSEQ multiplex PCR. This table has a few hundred thousand clones, about 81% appearing once. The sample comprised PBMCs or T cells enriched from blood (not recorded which). Receptors were obtained from a man aged 40-49 years who had recovered from COVID-19.

In its sample, this clone was seen once. This rearrangement joins TRBV2 to TRBJ2-7; no reliable D call. Germline CDR1 SNHLY, CDR2 FYNNEI. The length of the CDR3 is 11 residues. V was shortened by 4 bases and J by 3 bases, with 4 bases between the two germline ends. The CDR3 DNA reads TGTGCCAGCAGTGGTATCTACGAGCAGTACTTC. It specifies CASSGIYEQYF.

The chain joins TRBV2 to TRBJ1-2, with D unresolved. CDR3 length equals 15 residues. CDR1 is SNHLY and CDR2 is FYNNEI in the germline V gene. Trimming pared 6 bases from V and 4 bases from J, leaving 18 bases between. CDR3 residues: CASRENMMIFYGYTF. As DNA, the CDR3 is TGTGCCAGCAGAGAAAACATGATGATTTTCTATGGCTACACCTTC.

The chain recombines TRBV7-8 with TRBJ2-7, with D uncertain. Trimming removed 5 bases from V and 7 bases from J, with 12 bases in between. The length of the CDR3 is 12 residues. CDR1 and CDR2 (germline): SGHVS, FQNEAQ. CDR3 region: CASSLKQREQYF. The DNA of the CDR3 is TGTGCCAGCAGCCTTAAGCAGCGAGAGCAGTACTTC.

V gene TRBV29-1 combines with J gene TRBJ1-2; D is ambiguous. Between the trimmed V and J ends, which lost 4 bases and 4 bases, there was a span of 7 bases. This CDR3 contains 11 residues. The germline V gene has CDR1 SQVTM and CDR2 ANQGSEA. The CDR3 region is CSVARIYGYTF. The CDR3 coding sequence is TGCAGCGTTGCGAGGATCTATGGCTACACCTTC.

The rearrangement uses TRBV2 and TRBJ1-2, with D hard to call. This CDR3 has 12 residues. In germline, CDR1 is SNHLY, CDR2 FYNNEI. Trimming removed 5 bases from V and 2 bases from J, with 6 bases in between. The CDR3 sequence: CASSPGNYGYTF. As DNA, the CDR3 is TGTGCCAGCAGTCCAGGAAACTATGGCTACACCTTC.

In the case of this clone: This specimen includes other DNA sequences encoding the same CDR3. The V gene is TRBV5-1, the J gene TRBJ1-6; D unresolved. In germline, CDR1 is SGHRS, CDR2 YFSETQ. The germline V and J ends were trimmed by 3 bases and 7 bases, with 8 bases remaining between them. The CDR3 covers 13 residues. In DNA form, the CDR3 reads TGCGCCAGCAGCTCCGGTGAAAATTCACCCCTCCACTTT. It codes for CASSSGENSPLHF.

CDR3 loop: CASSPRSGKNIQYF. The CDR3 region has the DNA TGTGCCAGCAGCCCAAGAAGCGGGAAAAACATTCAGTACTTC. The chain recombines TRBV3-1 (or the pseudogene TRBV3-2) with TRBJ2-4; D may be TRBD2 (6 bases). V was shortened by 4 bases and J by 4 bases, with 11 bases between the two germline ends. This CDR3 has 14 amino acids. The germline gives CDR1 LGHDT, CDR2 YNNKEL (reference sequence).

V and J are TRBV9 and TRBJ2-1, with 11 bases identical to TRBD2. CDR3 size: 19 residues. The junction had 9 bases not matched to a gene; V was cut back by 1 base and J by 0 bases. Germline V gene data show CDR1 as SGDLS and CDR2 as YYNGEE. The CDR3 reads CASSVRGLAGSRSYNEQFF. In DNA, the CDR3 is TGTGCCAGCAGCGTACGAGGACTAGCGGGCAGCCGCTCCTACAATGAGCAGTTCTTC.

The chain combines TRBV4-2 with TRBJ1-1; weak D call: TRBD1 (6 bases). Germline V CDR1 and CDR2: LGHNA, YNFKEQ. The CDR3 is 16 amino acids. Between the trimmed V and J ends, which lost 0 bases and 1 base, there was a span of 12 bases. CDR3 nucleotides: TGTGCCAGCAGCCAAGATCAAAGGGGGGGGAACACTGAAGCTTTCTTT. It is translated as CASSQDQRGGNTEAFF.

The genes are TRBV3-1 (or the pseudogene TRBV3-2) and TRBJ2-1; 7 bases map to TRBD2. The CDR3 covers 16 residues. J gave up 7 bases and V 1 base, and 10 bases lay outside the gene matches. The germline CDR1 and CDR2 sequences are LGHDT and YNNKEL (reference sequence). The CDR3 here is CASSQVKREGDNEQFF. CDR3 DNA sequence: TGTGCCAGCAGCCAAGTAAAGCGGGAAGGTGATAATGAGCAGTTCTTC.

This rearrangement joins TRBV7-2 to TRBJ2-1; D gene uncertain. The ends were cut back, 5 bases at V and 3 bases at J, with 5 bases in the middle. The length of the CDR3 is 12 residues. The V gene's germline CDR1 is SGHTA and CDR2 FQGNSA. The DNA for the CDR3 is TGTGCCAGCAGCCGACACTACAATGAGCAGTTCTTC. It yields the protein CASSRHYNEQFF. The full variable domain, with the rest looked up from reference TRBV7-2 and TRBJ2-1, is GAGVSQSPSNKVTEKGKDVELRCDPISGHTALYWYRQSLGQGLEFLIYFQGNSAPDKSGLPSDRFSAERTGGSVSTLTIQRTQQEDSAVYLCASSRHYNEQFFGPGTRLTVL.

The V gene is TRBV2, the J gene TRBJ1-2; 10 nucleotides agree with TRBD1. The germline CDR1 and CDR2 sequences are SNHLY and FYNNEI. The CDR3 consists of 14 residues. V trimming: 9 bases; J trimming: 4 bases; junction bases outside the gene matches: 8. The CDR3 nucleotides read TGTGCCAGAACCCGACAGGGGGCCGGCTATGGCTACACCTTC. Translating it yields CARTRQGAGYGYTF.

The chain combines TRBV19 with TRBJ1-4; possibly TRBD1 for D (6 bases). V shed 2 bases and J shed 0 bases, with 16 bases lying between them. This CDR3 contains 18 residues. Germline CDR1 LNHDA, CDR2 SQIVND (reference sequence). The CDR3 nucleotides are TGTGCCAGTAGTATATGTAACAGGGTCGTTGCAACTAATGAAAAACTGTTTTTT. It yields the protein CASSICNRVVATNEKLFF.

The gene calls are TRBV15 and TRBJ1-5; 8 bases match TRBD1. Germline CDR1 and CDR2: LNHNV and YYDKDF (reference sequence). V shed 5 bases and J 5 bases; nucleotides not matched to a gene: 11. This CDR3 has 16 amino acids. The CDR3 DNA is TGTGCCACCAGCCCCCGGACAGGGAGAGGGGATCAGCCCCAGCATTTT. Amino acid sequence: CATSPRTGRGDQPQHF.

This sequence joins TRBV5-1 and TRBJ2-1, with 7 positions matching TRBD2. CDR3 size: 15 residues. V was clipped by 6 bases and J by 0 bases; unmatched bases: 6. Germline V gene lookup returns CDR1 SGHRS and CDR2 YFSETQ. In DNA, the CDR3 is TGCGCCAGCACCCAGGGAGGGGTCTCCTACAATGAGCAGTTCTTC. This gives the protein CASTQGGVSYNEQFF.

This chain connects TRBV2 to TRBJ1-2; a possible D gene is TRBD1 (6 bases). Trimming removed 5 bases at V and 4 bases at J, with 14 bases between. The V gene's germline CDR1 is SNHLY and CDR2 FYNNEI. The CDR3 is 14 amino acids. CDR3 nucleotide sequence: TGTGCCAGCAGTAGCAACAGGGTTGGCTATGGCTACACCTTC. Translation: CASSSNRVGYGYTF.

The rearrangement links TRBV7-3 to TRBJ2-2; the D gene is possibly TRBD1 (6 bases). Trimming cost V 5 bases and J 2 bases, with 12 bases left between them. This CDR3 has 15 residues. Germline V gene data show CDR1 as SGHTA and CDR2 as FQGTGA. The CDR3 protein is CASSISTGNTGELFF. In nucleotides, the CDR3 is TGTGCCAGCAGCATTTCGACAGGAAACACCGGGGAGCTGTTTTTT. Looking up the rest from reference TRBV7-3 and TRBJ2-2 gives the full variable domain: GAGVSQTPSNKVTEKGKYVELRCDPISGHTALYWYRQSLGQGPEFLIYFQGTGAADDSGLPNDRFFAVRPEGSVSTLKIQRTERGDSAVYLCASSISTGNTGELFFGEGSRLTVL.